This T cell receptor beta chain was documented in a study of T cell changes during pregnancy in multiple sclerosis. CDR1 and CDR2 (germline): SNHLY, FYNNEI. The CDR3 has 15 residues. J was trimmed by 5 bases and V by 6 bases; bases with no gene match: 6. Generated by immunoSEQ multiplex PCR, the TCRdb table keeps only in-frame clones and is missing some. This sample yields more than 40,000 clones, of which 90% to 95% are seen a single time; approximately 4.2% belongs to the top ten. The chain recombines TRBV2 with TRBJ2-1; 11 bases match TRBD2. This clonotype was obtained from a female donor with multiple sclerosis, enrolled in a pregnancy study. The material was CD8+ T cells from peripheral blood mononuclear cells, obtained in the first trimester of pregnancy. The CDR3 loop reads CASRRTSGWNNEQFF. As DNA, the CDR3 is TGTGCCAGCAGAAGGACTAGCGGGTGGAACAATGAGCAGTTCTTC.